This T cell receptor (beta chain) was obtained from a study of cytomegalovirus exposure and HLA in healthy donors. Remarks on this clone: The antigen is not known.

Germline V CDR1 and CDR2: SGHRS, YFSETQ. V was shortened by 0 bases and J by 2 bases, with 12 bases between the two germline ends. The CDR3 sequence is 15 residues long. Vbeta (60) and Jbeta (13) primers were used in the PCR. Sequencing was performed with immunoSEQ multiplex PCR; in TCRdb, only in-frame clones are kept and a portion is missing. The sample comprises approximately 160,000 clones, around 80% of which are singletons, and about 1.4% rests with the top ten. Study-wide results and caveats: Within a later analysis, the majority of CMV-associated TCR beta chains appeared HLA-restricted. Within an earlier analysis, most TCR beta V segments proved productive either about 90% or about 30% of the time.

The sample consisted of PBMCs. The receptor was isolated from a man in his forties in good health and CMV-seronegative. The genes are TRBV5-1 and TRBJ2-7, with D possibly TRBD2 on 6 matching bases. The DNA for the CDR3 is TGCGCCAGCAGCTTGGTAGCGGTATCTACCTACGAGCAGTACTTC. Protein product: CASSLVAVSTYEQYF.